The source of this T cell receptor beta chain is a study of T cells in Graves' hyperthyroidism and ophthalmopathy. Amplified TCR beta CDR3 regions derived from RNA transcripts. An initial round of RT-PCR targeting the TCR CDR3 relied on the HTBI primer set. TCRdb passed the multiplex PCR reads through MiXCR, listing each CDR3 protein once. The sample shows 300,000 or so distinct CDR3 sequences, around a sixth of them seen only once. This clonotype came up a few times. The CDR3 loop spans 15 amino acids. The V end lost 3 bases, the J end lost 4 bases, and 14 bases lay between the germline ends. Germline V gene sequence: CDR1 LNHDA, CDR2 SQIVND (reference sequence).

The TCR originated in a young man with Graves' hyperthyroidism. The J gene is TRBJ2-3, the V gene TRBV19, with D tentatively TRBD1 or TRBD2 (5 bases each). The sample consisted of blood. DNA of the CDR3: TGTGCCAGTAGTATGGGACCCAAAGGGTCAGATACGCAGTATTTT. Translated: CASSMGPKGSDTQYF.